This T cell receptor beta chain was recovered during a study of blood T cell repertoires in COVID-19. The wider study: T cells, B-cell-depleted T cells, or PBMCs supplied cDNA or gDNA.

The CDR3 has 13 amino acids. Trimming left V 10 bases short and J 4 bases short, with 16 bases between. The V gene's germline CDR1 is LNHDA and CDR2 SQIVND (reference sequence). Produced via immunoSEQ multiplex PCR; TCRdb's table is partial and in-frame only. The sample holds 380,000 or so clones, around 89% seen once. The table lists this clone with a few counts. Participants' own reports of clinical history determined their cohort assignment. V usage is TRBV19 and J usage is TRBJ1-2; unclear D gene. The sequenced sample consisted of PBMCs or T cells enriched from blood (not recorded which). The clonotype was recovered from a woman in her twenties or thirties with acute COVID-19. The CDR3, as DNA: TGTGCCATCCGACCCGGGAAAGGCTATGGCTACACCTTC. It is translated as CAIRPGKGYGYTF.